A single TCR beta chain is shown here with its context. Its antigen remains unknown. Unmatched junction bases numbered 6, after V lost 1 base and J lost 3 bases. Germline CDR1 reads MGHRA; CDR2 reads YSYEKL. The CDR3 covers 15 residues. Quantitative 5'-RACE was performed with molecular barcodes, and it yielded the TCR beta libraries. Each CDR3 protein is one row after TCRdb ran MiXCR on the 5' RACE reads. The table shows 200,000 to 250,000 distinct CDR3 sequences, with around 18% occurring only once. This sample is part of a study of CD8 T cells in ankylosing spondylitis. The study, taken as a whole, reports: Characteristic, it appeared, of ankylosing spondylitis blood was a TCR beta motif of several highly homologous variants.

This chain links TRBV4-1 with TRBJ2-7, with 7 bases fitting TRBD1. The TCR comes from a male donor with ankylosing spondylitis. Sequenced material: blood, either unsorted or a sorted T cell fraction (not recorded which). The CDR3 DNA is TGCGCCAGCAGCCAAGCACCGGGACAGTGCTACGAGCAGTACTTC. Translation gives CASSQAPGQCYEQYF.